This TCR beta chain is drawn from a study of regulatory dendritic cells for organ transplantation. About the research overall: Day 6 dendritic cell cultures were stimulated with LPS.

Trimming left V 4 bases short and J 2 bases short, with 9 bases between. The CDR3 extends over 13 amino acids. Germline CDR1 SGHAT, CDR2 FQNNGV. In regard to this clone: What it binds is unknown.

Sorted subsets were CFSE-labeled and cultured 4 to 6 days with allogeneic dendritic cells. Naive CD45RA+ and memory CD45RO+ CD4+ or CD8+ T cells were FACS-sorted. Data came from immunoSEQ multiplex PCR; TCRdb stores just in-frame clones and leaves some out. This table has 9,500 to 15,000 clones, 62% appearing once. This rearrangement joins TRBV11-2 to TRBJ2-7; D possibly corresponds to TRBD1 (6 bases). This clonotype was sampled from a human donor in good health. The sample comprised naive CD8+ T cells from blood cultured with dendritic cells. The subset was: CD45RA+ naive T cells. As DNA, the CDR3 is TGTGCCAGCAGCTCCCGACAGGCCTACGAGCAGTACTTC. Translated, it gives CASSSRQAYEQYF.